This is a list of T cell receptor beta chains from one sample in a study of PD-L1 blockade in urothelial cancer. TCRdb keeps only in-frame clones here, not all; method: immunoSEQ multiplex PCR. Among tens of thousands of clones listed, roughly 89% were seen once. Material: PBMCs, obtained around atezolizumab (anti-PD-L1) treatment. These TCRs come from a woman between 65 and 79 years old with urothelial cancer. The CDR3 runs from the conserved cysteine through the conserved F or W. D genes are given only for firm matches. Clone size, where shown, is once, few, many, or a class for clones that have expanded.

clone_size,d_call,v_call,j_call,cdr3_nt,cdr3_aa
-,-,TRBV27,TRBJ2-2,TGTGCCAGCAGTTTAATCGCCGGGGAGCTGTTTTTT,CASSLIAGELFF
-,TRBD2,TRBV7-8,TRBJ2-7,TGTGCCAGCTGTAGCCTAGCGGGGTGCGACGAGCAGTACTTC,CASCSLAGCDEQYF
few,-,TRBV28,TRBJ1-5,TGTGCCAGCAGTTTTCGGGGGTTCCAGCATTTT,CASSFRGFQHF
-,TRBD2,TRBV5-1,TRBJ2-7,TGCGCCAGCAGCCCGAGGGGACTAGCGGGAGGGATTCTGTACGAGCAGTACTTC,CASSPRGLAGGILYEQYF
-,-,TRBV6-5,TRBJ1-2,TGTGCCAGCAGTAAAGGACAGCTTTCCTATGGCTACACCTTC,CASSKGQLSYGYTF
-,TRBD1,TRBV10-3,TRBJ1-2,TGTGCCATCATGGGACAGGGGGACTCTGGCGATGGCTACACCTTC,CAIMGQGDSGDGYTF
-,-,TRBV19,TRBJ1-3,TGTGCCAGTACTCTACCCCAAATGACAGATTTGGGAAACACCATATATTTT,CASTLPQMTDLGNTIYF
-,TRBD2,TRBV11-3,TRBJ2-1,TGTGCCAGCAGCTTAGAGGGGGCGGGAGGATACAATGAGCAGTTCTTC,CASSLEGAGGYNEQFF
-,TRBD2,TRBV4-2,TRBJ2-1,TGTGCCAGCAGCCACGAACTAGCGGGGGGGCTCGATGAGCAGTTCTTC,CASSHELAGGLDEQFF
-,TRBD1,TRBV14,TRBJ2-1,TGTGCCAGCAGCCCTACGGGACAGGGCTACAATGAGCAGTTCTTC,CASSPTGQGYNEQFF
-,-,TRBV4-2,TRBJ2-1,TGTGCCAGCAGCCAAGACGTGGTGGGGGGTTTCGTTTACAATGAGCAGTTCTTC,CASSQDVVGGFVYNEQFF